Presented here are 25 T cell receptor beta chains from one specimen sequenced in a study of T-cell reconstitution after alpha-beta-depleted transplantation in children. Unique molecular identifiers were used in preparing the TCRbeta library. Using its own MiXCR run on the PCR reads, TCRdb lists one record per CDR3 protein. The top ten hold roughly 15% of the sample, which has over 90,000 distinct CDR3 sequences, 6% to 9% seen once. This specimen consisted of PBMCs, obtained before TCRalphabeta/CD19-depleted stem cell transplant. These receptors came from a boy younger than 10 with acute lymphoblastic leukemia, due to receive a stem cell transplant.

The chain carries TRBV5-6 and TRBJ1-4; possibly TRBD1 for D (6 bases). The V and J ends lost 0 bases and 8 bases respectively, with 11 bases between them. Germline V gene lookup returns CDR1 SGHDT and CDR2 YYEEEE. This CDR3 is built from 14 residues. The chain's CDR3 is CASSLGRGGEKLFF. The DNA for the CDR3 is TGTGCCAGCAGCTTGGGCAGGGGAGGCGAAAAACTGTTTTTT.

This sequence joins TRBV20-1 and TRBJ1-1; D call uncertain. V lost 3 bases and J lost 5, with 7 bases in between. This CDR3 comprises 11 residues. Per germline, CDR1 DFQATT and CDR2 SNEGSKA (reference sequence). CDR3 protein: CSASYGTEAFF. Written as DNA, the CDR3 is TGCAGTGCTAGCTATGGGACTGAAGCTTTCTTT.

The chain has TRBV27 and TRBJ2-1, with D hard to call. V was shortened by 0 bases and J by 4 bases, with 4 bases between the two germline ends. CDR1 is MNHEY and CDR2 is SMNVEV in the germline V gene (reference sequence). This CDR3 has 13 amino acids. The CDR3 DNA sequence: TGTGCCAGCAGTTTATCGCAGTACAATGAGCAGTTCTTC. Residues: CASSLSQYNEQFF.

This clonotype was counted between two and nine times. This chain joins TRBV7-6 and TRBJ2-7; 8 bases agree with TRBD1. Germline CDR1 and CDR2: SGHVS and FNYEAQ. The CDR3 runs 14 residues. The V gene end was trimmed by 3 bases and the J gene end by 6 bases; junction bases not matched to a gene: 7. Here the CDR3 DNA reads TGTGCCAGCAGCTTGAACCGACAGGGGCGCGAGCAGTACTTC. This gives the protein CASSLNRQGREQYF.

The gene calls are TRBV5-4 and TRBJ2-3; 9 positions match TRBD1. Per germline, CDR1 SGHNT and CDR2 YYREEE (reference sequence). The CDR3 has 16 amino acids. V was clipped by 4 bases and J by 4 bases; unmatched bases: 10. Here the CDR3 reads CASSGKQGASSDTQYF. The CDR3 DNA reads TGTGCCAGCAGCGGAAAACAGGGGGCGTCATCAGATACGCAGTATTTT.

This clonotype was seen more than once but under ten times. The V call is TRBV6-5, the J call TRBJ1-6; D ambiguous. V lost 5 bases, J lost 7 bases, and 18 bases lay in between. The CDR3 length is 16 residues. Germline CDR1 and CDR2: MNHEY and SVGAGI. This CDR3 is CASSNRQTLRNSPLHF. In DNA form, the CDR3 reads TGTGCCAGCAGTAACCGTCAAACCCTCAGAAATTCACCCCTCCACTTT.

For the CDR3, the DNA is TGTGCCAGCAGTTCCCGGACAGGGCAAGGCTACACCTTC. Translated, it gives CASSSRTGQGYTF. The V call is TRBV27, the J call TRBJ1-2; 8 positions match TRBD1. Germline V gene sequence: CDR1 MNHEY, CDR2 SMNVEV (reference sequence). V trimming: 4 bases; J trimming: 8 bases; junction bases outside the gene matches: 6. The CDR3 spans 13 residues.

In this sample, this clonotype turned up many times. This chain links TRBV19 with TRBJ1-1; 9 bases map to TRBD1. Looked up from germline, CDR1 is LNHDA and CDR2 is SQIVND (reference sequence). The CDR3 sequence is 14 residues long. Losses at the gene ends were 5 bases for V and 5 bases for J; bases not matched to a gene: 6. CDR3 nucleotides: TGTGCCAGTAGTCTTGGGACAGGGTTGACTGAAGCTTTCTTT. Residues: CASSLGTGLTEAFF.

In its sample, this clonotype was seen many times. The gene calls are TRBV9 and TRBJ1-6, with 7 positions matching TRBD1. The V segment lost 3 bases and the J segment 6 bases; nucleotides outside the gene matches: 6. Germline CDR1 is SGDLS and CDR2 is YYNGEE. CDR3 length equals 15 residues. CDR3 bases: TGTGCCAGCAGCGCTCGACAGGGAAGTAATTCACCCCTCCACTTT. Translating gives CASSARQGSNSPLHF.

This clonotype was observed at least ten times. The CDR3: CASSFREGETQYF. The CDR3 DNA is TGTGCCAGCAGCTTCAGGGAGGGAGAGACCCAGTACTTC. The chain links TRBV7-3 to TRBJ2-5, with 7 bases identical to TRBD2. V lost 3 bases, J lost 4 bases, and 2 bases stayed unmatched. This CDR3 has 13 amino acids. Germline V gene lookup returns CDR1 SGHTA and CDR2 FQGTGA.

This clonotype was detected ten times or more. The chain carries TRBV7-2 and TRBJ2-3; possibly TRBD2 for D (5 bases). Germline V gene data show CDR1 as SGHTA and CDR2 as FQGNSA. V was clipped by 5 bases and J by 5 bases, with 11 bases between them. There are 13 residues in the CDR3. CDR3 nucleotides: TGTGCCAGCAGCCCTCAGGCGGGAGATACGCAGTATTTT. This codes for CASSPQAGDTQYF.

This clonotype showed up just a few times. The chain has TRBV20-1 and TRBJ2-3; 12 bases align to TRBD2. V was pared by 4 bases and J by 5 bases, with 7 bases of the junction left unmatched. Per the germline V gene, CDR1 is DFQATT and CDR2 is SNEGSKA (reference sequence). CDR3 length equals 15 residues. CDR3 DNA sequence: TGCAGTGCTACGAGTGGACTAGCGGGGAGAGATACGCAGTATTTT. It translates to CSATSGLAGRDTQYF.

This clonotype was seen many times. DNA of the CDR3: TGTGCCAGCAAGTACAGGCCCAGCTCTGGGGCCAACGTCCTGACTTTC. This codes for CASKYRPSSGANVLTF. The chain couples TRBV28 to TRBJ2-6, with a tentative D call TRBD1 (5 bases). Trimming left V 7 bases short and J 0 bases short, with 13 bases between. The CDR3 extends over 16 amino acids. The germline V gene encodes CDR1 MDHEN and CDR2 SYDVKM.

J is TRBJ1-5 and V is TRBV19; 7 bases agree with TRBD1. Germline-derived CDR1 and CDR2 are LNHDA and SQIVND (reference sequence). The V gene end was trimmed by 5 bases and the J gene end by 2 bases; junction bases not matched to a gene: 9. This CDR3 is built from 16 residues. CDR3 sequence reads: CASSLRQGPGNQPQHF. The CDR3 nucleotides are TGTGCCAGTAGTCTACGACAGGGACCAGGCAATCAGCCCCAGCATTTT.

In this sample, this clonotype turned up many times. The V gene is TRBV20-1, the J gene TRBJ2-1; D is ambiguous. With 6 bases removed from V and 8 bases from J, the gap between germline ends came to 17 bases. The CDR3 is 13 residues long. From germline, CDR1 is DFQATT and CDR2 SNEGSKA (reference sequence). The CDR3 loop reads CSARSGSPDEQFF. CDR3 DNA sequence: TGCAGTGCCCGTTCAGGCTCACCCGATGAGCAGTTCTTC.

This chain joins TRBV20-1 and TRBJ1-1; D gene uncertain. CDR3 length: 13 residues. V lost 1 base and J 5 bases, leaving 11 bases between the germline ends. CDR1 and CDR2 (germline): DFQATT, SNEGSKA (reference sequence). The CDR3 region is CSARGGLGTEAFF. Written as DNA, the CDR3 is TGCAGTGCTAGAGGGGGATTAGGGACTGAAGCTTTCTTT.

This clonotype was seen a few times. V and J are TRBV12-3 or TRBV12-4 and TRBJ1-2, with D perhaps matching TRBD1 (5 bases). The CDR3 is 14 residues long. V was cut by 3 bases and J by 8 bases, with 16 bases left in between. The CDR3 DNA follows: TGTGCCAGCAGTTTTGGGGCCCCCGGGTACGGCTACACCTTC. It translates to CASSFGAPGYGYTF.

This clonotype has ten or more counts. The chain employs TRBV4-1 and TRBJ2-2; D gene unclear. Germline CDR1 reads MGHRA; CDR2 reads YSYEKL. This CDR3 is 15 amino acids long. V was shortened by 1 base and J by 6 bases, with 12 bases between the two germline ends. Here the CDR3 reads CASSQADLEAGELFF. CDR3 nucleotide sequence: TGCGCCAGCAGCCAAGCAGATCTAGAGGCCGGGGAGCTGTTTTTT.

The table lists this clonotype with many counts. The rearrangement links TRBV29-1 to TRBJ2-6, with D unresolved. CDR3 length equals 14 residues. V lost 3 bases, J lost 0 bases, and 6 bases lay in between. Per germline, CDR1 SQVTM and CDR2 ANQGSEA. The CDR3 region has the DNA TGCAGCGTTGACACCCTCTCTGGGGCCAACGTCCTGACTTTC. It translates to CSVDTLSGANVLTF.

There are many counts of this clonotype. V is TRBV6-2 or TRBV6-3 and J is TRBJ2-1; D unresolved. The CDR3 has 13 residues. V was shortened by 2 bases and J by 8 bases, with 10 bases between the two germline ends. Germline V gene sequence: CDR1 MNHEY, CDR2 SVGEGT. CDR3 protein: CASSYMEQHEQFF. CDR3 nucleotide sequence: TGTGCCAGCAGTTACATGGAGCAGCATGAGCAGTTCTTC.

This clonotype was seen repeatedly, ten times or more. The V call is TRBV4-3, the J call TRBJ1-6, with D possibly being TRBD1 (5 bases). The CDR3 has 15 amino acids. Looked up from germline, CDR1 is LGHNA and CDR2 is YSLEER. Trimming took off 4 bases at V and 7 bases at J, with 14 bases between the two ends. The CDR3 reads CASSRTSGGNSPLHF. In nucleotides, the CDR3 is TGCGCCAGCAGCCGGACGTCCGGGGGGAATTCACCCCTCCACTTT.

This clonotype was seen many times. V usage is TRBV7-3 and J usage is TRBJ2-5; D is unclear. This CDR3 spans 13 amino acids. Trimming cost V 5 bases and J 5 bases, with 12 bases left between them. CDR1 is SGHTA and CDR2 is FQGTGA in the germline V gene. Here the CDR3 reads CASSKGRDETQYF. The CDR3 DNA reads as TGTGCCAGCAGCAAGGGCAGAGATGAGACCCAGTACTTC.

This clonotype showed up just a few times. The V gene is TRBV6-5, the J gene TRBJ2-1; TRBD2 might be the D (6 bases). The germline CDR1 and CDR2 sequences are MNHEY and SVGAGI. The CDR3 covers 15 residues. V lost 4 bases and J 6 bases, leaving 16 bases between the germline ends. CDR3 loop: CASSFVTSGANEQFF. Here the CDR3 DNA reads TGTGCCAGCAGTTTTGTGACTAGTGGGGCCAATGAGCAGTTCTTC.

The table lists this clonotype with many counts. The CDR3, as DNA: TGTGCCAGCAGTGAAATGGGCGGGGGGGAAGAGACCCAGTACTTC. Translation gives CASSEMGGGEETQYF. The V and J genes are TRBV2 and TRBJ2-5; 9 bases agree with TRBD2. Per germline, CDR1 SNHLY and CDR2 FYNNEI. The CDR3 covers 15 residues. Trimming cost V 2 bases and J 3 bases; bases outside gene matches: 4. The variable domain in full, with the rest retrieved from reference TRBV2 and TRBJ2-5, is EPEVTQTPSHQVTQMGQEVILRCVPISNHLYFYWYRQILGQKVEFLVSFYNNEISEKSEIFDDQFSVERPDGSNFTLKIRSTKLEDSAMYFCASSEMGGGEETQYFGPGTRLLVL.

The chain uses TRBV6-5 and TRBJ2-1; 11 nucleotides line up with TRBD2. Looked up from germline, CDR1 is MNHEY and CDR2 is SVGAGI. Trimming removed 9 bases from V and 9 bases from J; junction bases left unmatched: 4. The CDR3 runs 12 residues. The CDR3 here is CARTSGVGEQFF. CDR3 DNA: TGTGCCAGGACTAGCGGGGTAGGTGAGCAGTTCTTC.